This T cell receptor (beta chain) appears in the sequencing data of a study of T-cell memory formation after mild COVID-19. CDR3 size: 12 residues. Per germline, CDR1 GTSNPN and CDR2 SVGIG (reference sequence). V lost 7 bases to trimming and J lost 2 bases; unmatched junction nucleotides: 4. Whole-study findings and limits: Whether second-wave clones peaking at day 37 were SARS-CoV-2 specific went unconfirmed. Clones contracting day 15 to 85 were balanced CD4/CD8; later expanders leaned CD4+.

This clonotype was observed a handful of times. The antigen remains unidentified. It was 5'RACE with constant-segment primers that produced the TCR alpha and TCR beta cDNA libraries, which carried sample barcodes and UMIs. Each CDR3 protein is one row after TCRdb ran MiXCR on the 5' RACE reads. The sample lists 150,000 to 200,000 distinct CDR3 sequences; roughly 17% were seen once. The source is an adult woman who had mild COVID-19 (a few samples of this study predate the infection). Cell type and time point are not known. This sequence joins TRBV30 and TRBJ2-5; 7 nucleotides match TRBD1. What was sequenced was PBMCs or a T cell subset sorted from them (not recorded which). The DNA for the CDR3 is TGTGCCTCTTTCAGGGGGCAAGAGACCCAGTACTTC. This encodes CASFRGQETQYF.